This entry lists 25 T cell receptor beta chains sequenced from one sample in a study of response to subunit inactivated influenza vaccine. From the RT-PCR reads, TCRdb called clonotypes with MiXCR, one entry per CDR3 protein. The sample contains over 650,000 distinct CDR3 sequences, less than 20% of which appear only once. This material consisted of PBMCs from blood, taken 5 days after vaccination. Source of these receptors: a man aged 50-60 years who received an inactivated influenza vaccine.

The chain combines TRBV20-1 with TRBJ2-5, with 8 bases identical to TRBD2. The CDR3 covers 14 residues. Germline lookup yields CDR1 DFQATT and CDR2 SNEGSKA (reference sequence). V dropped 0 bases and J dropped 5; count of bases not matched to a gene: 5. The CDR3 is CSARDGSGGETQYF. DNA of the CDR3: TGCAGTGCTAGAGATGGTTCGGGGGGGGAGACCCAGTACTTC.

This clonotype was detected only a few times. This chain joins TRBV20-1 and TRBJ1-1, with D perhaps TRBD1 (6 bases). The CDR3 sequence is 14 residues long. The V and J ends lost 0 bases and 3 bases respectively, with 11 bases between them. CDR1 and CDR2 from the germline V gene are DFQATT and SNEGSKA (reference sequence). The CDR3 DNA follows: TGCAGTGCTAGAGATCGGGGACAATACACTGAAGCTTTCTTT. This codes for CSARDRGQYTEAFF.

In its sample, this clonotype was seen a few times. This rearrangement joins TRBV7-8 to TRBJ2-1; 9 bases are a match to TRBD2. In germline, CDR1 is SGHVS, CDR2 FQNEAQ. J was trimmed by 4 bases and V by 2 bases; bases with no gene match: 9. This CDR3 contains 17 residues. The CDR3 protein is CASSLSGSGRTYNEQFF. CDR3 sequence (DNA): TGTGCCAGCAGCTTATCCGGTAGCGGGAGAACTTACAATGAGCAGTTCTTC.

This clonotype was seen a handful of times. V gene TRBV5-6 combines with J gene TRBJ2-5; a weak D match, TRBD1 (5 bases). With 6 bases removed from V and 2 bases from J, the gap between germline ends came to 23 bases. Germline V gene lookup returns CDR1 SGHDT and CDR2 YYEEEE. The CDR3 length is 17 residues. The DNA of the CDR3 is TGTGCCAGCAAGTTCAATCTCTTCAGGGCAGGGCAAGAGACCCAGTACTTC. It translates to CASKFNLFRAGQETQYF.

The CDR3 region is CSAIGQYQETQYF. Here the CDR3 DNA reads TGCAGTGCAATAGGACAGTACCAAGAGACCCAGTACTTC. The chain carries TRBV20-1 and TRBJ2-5, with D possibly matching TRBD1 (6 bases). Trimming pared 6 bases from V and 0 bases from J, leaving 11 bases between. CDR1 DFQATT and CDR2 SNEGSKA come from the germline V gene (reference sequence). This CDR3 has 13 amino acids.

This clonotype has a handful of counts. The V call is TRBV20-1, the J call TRBJ1-1; D gene uncertain. The CDR3 is made up of 12 amino acids. V was trimmed by 6 bases and J by 1 base, leaving 9 bases between them. The germline gives CDR1 DFQATT, CDR2 SNEGSKA (reference sequence). As DNA, the CDR3 is TGCAGTGCATCGATCAAGAACACTGAAGCTTTCTTT. This encodes CSASIKNTEAFF.

The chain is built from TRBV5-1 and TRBJ2-6; D may be TRBD1 (6 bases). The CDR3 length is 16 residues. Germline V lookup: CDR1 SGHRS, CDR2 YFSETQ. V lost 5 bases and J 3 bases, leaving 15 bases between the germline ends. The CDR3 protein is CASRRDTGFGANVLTF. CDR3 sequence (DNA): TGCGCCAGCAGACGGGATACAGGGTTTGGGGCCAACGTCCTGACTTTC.

This clonotype came up a few times. The chain carries TRBV6-5 and TRBJ1-5; the D gene is possibly TRBD1 (5 bases). Trimming removed 2 bases at V and 4 bases at J, with 12 bases between. Germline V gives CDR1 MNHEY, CDR2 SVGAGI. CDR3 length equals 15 residues. The CDR3 DNA reads TGTGCCAGCAGTTACGGGACCGACGGAAATCAGCCCCAGCATTTT. It yields the protein CASSYGTDGNQPQHF.

This clonotype appeared many times. The CDR3 DNA follows: TGCGCCAGCAGCCAAGGACAGGGGACGAACACTGAAGCTTTCTTT. This gives the protein CASSQGQGTNTEAFF. The chain has TRBV4-1 and TRBJ1-1, with TRBD1 matching over 8 bases. Unmatched junction bases numbered 2, after V lost 1 base and J lost 1 base. CDR1 MGHRA and CDR2 YSYEKL come from the germline V gene. The CDR3 extends over 15 amino acids.

The chain combines TRBV20-1 with TRBJ2-7; either TRBD1 or TRBD2 may supply D (5 bases each). Trimming took off 6 bases at V and 6 bases at J, with 24 bases between the two ends. The CDR3 runs 15 residues. The germline V gene encodes CDR1 DFQATT and CDR2 SNEGSKA (reference sequence). The CDR3 here is CSATRSGTPSGEQYF. The DNA for the CDR3 is TGCAGTGCCACACGTTCCGGGACCCCCTCGGGCGAGCAGTACTTC.

The chain links TRBV20-1 to TRBJ2-5; 7 nucleotides line up with TRBD2. The CDR3 extends over 14 amino acids. Germline CDR1 reads DFQATT; CDR2 reads SNEGSKA (reference sequence). With 8 bases clipped from V and 6 bases from J, the junction kept 15 bases outside the gene matches. The CDR3 is CSPRGDIAVKTQYF. As DNA, the CDR3 is TGCAGTCCTCGGGGGGATATAGCGGTTAAGACCCAGTACTTC.

This clonotype turned up a few times. The chain recombines TRBV6-1 with TRBJ1-2; 7 bases fit TRBD1. This CDR3 is built from 13 residues. CDR1 is MNHNS, CDR2 SASEGT, per germline. V lost 6 bases, J lost 4 bases, and 5 bases stayed unmatched. The DNA for the CDR3 is TGTGCCAGCAGATCACAGGGGTCCTATGGCTACACCTTC. It yields the protein CASRSQGSYGYTF.

This clonotype was counted at least ten times. The chain joins TRBV12-3 or TRBV12-4 to TRBJ1-1, with 7 positions matching TRBD1. The CDR3 is 14 residues long. V lost 4 bases to trimming and J lost 0 bases; unmatched junction nucleotides: 2. In DNA, the CDR3 is TGTGCCAGCAGTTGGGGACAGATGAACACTGAAGCTTTCTTT. The encoded protein is CASSWGQMNTEAFF.

This clonotype has just a few counts. The chain links TRBV20-1 to TRBJ1-1; D gene ambiguous. This CDR3 contains 14 residues. Germline V gives CDR1 DFQATT, CDR2 SNEGSKA (reference sequence). Trimming shortened V by 0 bases and J by 0 bases, and 8 bases separated the two germline ends. CDR3 nucleotide sequence: TGCAGTGCTAGAGAAAGGAATTTGAACACTGAAGCTTTCTTT. The encoded protein is CSARERNLNTEAFF.

The chain couples TRBV5-1 to TRBJ2-3; 8 nucleotides match TRBD2. This CDR3 is 14 amino acids long. J gave up 2 bases and V 4 bases, and 3 bases lay outside the gene matches. Germline CDR1 and CDR2: SGHRS and YFSETQ. DNA of the CDR3: TGCGCCAGCAGCGGAGCGGGGGTCACAGATACGCAGTATTTT. It yields the protein CASSGAGVTDTQYF.

This chain links TRBV7-2 with TRBJ2-1; 8 bases fit TRBD2. CDR3 size: 16 residues. The V gene end was trimmed by 1 base and the J gene end by 8 bases; junction bases not matched to a gene: 10. Germline-derived CDR1 and CDR2 are SGHTA and FQGNSA. This CDR3 is CASSLGGSGKRDEQFF. The CDR3 region has the DNA TGTGCCAGCAGCTTAGGTGGTAGCGGGAAAAGGGATGAGCAGTTCTTC.

The rearrangement joins TRBV7-2 to TRBJ2-7; 9 nucleotides agree with TRBD2. J gave up 3 bases and V 4 bases, and 10 bases lay outside the gene matches. Germline CDR1 is SGHTA and CDR2 is FQGNSA. This CDR3 has 16 residues. In DNA, the CDR3 is TGTGCCAGCAGCTCCGTAGCGGGAGTAATCGGCTACGAGCAGTACTTC. Translated: CASSSVAGVIGYEQYF.

This clonotype was counted many times. The chain joins TRBV20-1 to TRBJ1-5; 7 bases agree with TRBD1. CDR1 and CDR2 from the germline V gene are DFQATT and SNEGSKA (reference sequence). This CDR3 has 12 amino acids. The CDR3 reads CKPGTDNQPQHF. CDR3 DNA: TGCAAGCCCGGGACAGACAATCAGCCCCAGCATTTT.

The chain recombines TRBV4-3 with TRBJ2-3, with 13 bases aligning to TRBD2. J gave up 4 bases and V 0 bases, and 7 bases lay outside the gene matches. The germline V gene has CDR1 LGHNA and CDR2 YSLEER. The CDR3 contains 18 residues. The CDR3 DNA reads as TGCGCCAGCAGCCAAGAGAAACTAGCGGGGGGGCGGGCAGATACGCAGTATTTT. Residues: CASSQEKLAGGRADTQYF.

This clonotype was counted only a few times. This chain joins TRBV5-1 and TRBJ2-1; D gene uncertain. Looked up from germline, CDR1 is SGHRS and CDR2 is YFSETQ. Trimming took off 2 bases at V and 6 bases at J, with 9 bases between the two ends. The CDR3 has 13 residues. CDR3 sequence: CASSLPPSNEQFF. CDR3 DNA sequence: TGCGCCAGCAGCTTACCTCCGAGCAATGAGCAGTTCTTC.

There are a few counts of this clonotype. The chain couples TRBV28 to TRBJ2-7; D uncertain. Looked up from germline, CDR1 is MDHEN and CDR2 is SYDVKM. V lost 7 bases and J 0 bases, leaving 10 bases between the germline ends. The CDR3 length is 13 residues. CDR3 protein: CASKGGLSYEQYF. CDR3 coding DNA: TGTGCCAGCAAGGGCGGCCTCTCCTACGAGCAGTACTTC.

This clonotype was counted a few times. The junction differs from germline at one of its ends, possibly a read error. The V call is TRBV12-3 or TRBV12-4, the J call TRBJ1-1; perhaps TRBD1 as D (6 bases). CDR3 size: 10 residues. The CDR3 bases are TGTGCCAGCAGTTCACACAGGGCCGTCTTT. Its protein product is CASSSHRAVF.

V and J are TRBV29-1 and TRBJ2-2; D remains ambiguous. The CDR3 has 15 residues. Germline V gene lookup returns CDR1 SQVTM and CDR2 ANQGSEA. V was clipped by 7 bases and J by 0 bases, with 15 bases between them. The CDR3 spells CSARGLFANTGELFF. The CDR3 DNA follows: TGCAGCGCCCGTGGCTTGTTCGCGAACACCGGGGAGCTGTTTTTT.

This chain connects TRBV20-1 to TRBJ1-1; D unresolved. Germline-derived CDR1 and CDR2 are DFQATT and SNEGSKA (reference sequence). The CDR3 covers 13 residues. The germline V and J ends were trimmed by 4 bases and 1 base, with 10 bases remaining between them. The CDR3 DNA reads as TGCAGTGCTATCCTCCCTCAGAACACTGAAGCTTTCTTT. Its translation: CSAILPQNTEAFF.

CDR3 in amino acids: CASRRTGRYGYTF. The CDR3 coding sequence is TGTGCCAGCAGAAGGACAGGGCGCTATGGCTACACCTTC. This chain connects TRBV27 to TRBJ1-2, with 8 nucleotides matching TRBD1. CDR3 length: 13 residues. J was trimmed by 4 bases and V by 6 bases; bases with no gene match: 4. Germline CDR1 MNHEY, CDR2 SMNVEV (reference sequence).